These 11 T cell receptor beta chains were sequenced from one sample in a study of CD4 T cells in relation to SARS-CoV-2 and coronaviruses. Unexposed donor CD4+ T cells date from about 2010-2019, before the COVID-19 pandemic. Isolation of CD4+ T cells took place after 10 days in culture. Antigen specificity for these receptors is unknown. Clones were sequenced by immunoSEQ multiplex PCR, and TCRdb holds only the in-frame ones, with some missing. The table shows approximately 18,000 clones, with around 80% occurring only once. Sequencing used CD4+ T cells from PBMCs, cultured in vitro. Receptors were obtained from a human donor in good health.

The chain employs TRBV7-9 and TRBJ1-2; D is perhaps TRBD1 (5 bases). Trimming pared 8 bases from V and 2 bases from J, leaving 21 bases between. This CDR3 spans 16 amino acids. CDR1 is SEHNR and CDR2 is FQNEAQ in the germline V gene (reference sequence). The CDR3 reads CASRRGPGGLNYGYTF. The DNA of the CDR3 is TGTGCCAGCCGAAGGGGCCCGGGCGGACTGAACTATGGCTACACCTTC.

V is TRBV6-6 and J is TRBJ2-6; D unclear. Trimming left V 6 bases short and J 0 bases short, with 12 bases between. This CDR3 comprises 16 residues. Per the germline V gene, CDR1 is MNHNY and CDR2 is SVGAGI (reference sequence). Here the CDR3 reads CASSLDGYSGANVLTF. The CDR3 coding sequence is TGTGCCAGCAGCCTGGACGGGTACTCTGGGGCCAACGTCCTGACTTTC.

This sequence joins TRBV14 and TRBJ1-5; weak D call: TRBD1 (5 bases). The CDR3 spans 13 residues. CDR1 is SGHDN, CDR2 FVKESK, per germline. V was trimmed by 3 bases and J by 4 bases, leaving 7 bases between them. The CDR3 loop reads CASSQTENQPQHF. CDR3 nucleotides: TGTGCCAGCAGCCAGACAGAAAATCAGCCCCAGCATTTT. The entire variable domain, with the rest obtained from reference TRBV14 and TRBJ1-5, is as follows: EAGVTQFPSHSVIEKGQTVTLRCDPISGHDNLYWYRRVMGKEIKFLLHFVKESKQDESGMPNNRFLAERTGGTYSTLKVQPAELEDSGVYFCASSQTENQPQHFGDGTRLSIL.

This clone was detected once. The J gene is TRBJ2-3, the V gene TRBV19; no clear D. The CDR3 length is 13 residues. V dropped 2 bases and J dropped 2 bases, with 5 bases sitting between them. CDR1 is LNHDA, CDR2 SQIVND, per germline (reference sequence). CDR3 DNA: TGTGCCAGTAGTATAACGGCCACAGATACGCAGTATTTT. Translation: CASSITATDTQYF.

In its sample, this clone was seen once. The chain carries TRBV2 and TRBJ2-7; the D call may be TRBD1 or TRBD2 (5 bases each). Germline V gene sequence: CDR1 SNHLY, CDR2 FYNNEI. V dropped 5 bases and J dropped 5 bases, with 10 bases sitting between them. There are 12 residues in the CDR3. This chain's CDR3 is CASSRDRDEQYF. In DNA form, the CDR3 reads TGTGCCAGCAGTCGGGACCGGGACGAGCAGTACTTC.

The V and J genes are TRBV10-3 and TRBJ2-2; D might be TRBD1 (5 bases). V gave up 9 bases and J gave up 0 bases, with 17 bases separating them. This CDR3 comprises 16 residues. The germline CDR1 and CDR2 sequences are ENHRY and SYGVKD. CDR3 region: CAIGVGQSANTGELFF. The CDR3 nucleotides are TGTGCCATAGGTGTGGGGCAATCAGCGAACACCGGGGAGCTGTTTTTT.

The V call is TRBV11-3, the J call TRBJ2-1, with 8 bases identical to TRBD2. CDR1 and CDR2 (germline): SGHNT, YENEEA. J gave up 4 bases and V 0 bases, and 2 bases lay outside the gene matches. The CDR3 has 15 residues. This CDR3 is CASSLDSGTYNEQFF. CDR3 sequence (DNA): TGTGCCAGCAGCTTAGATAGCGGGACGTACAATGAGCAGTTCTTC.

V usage is TRBV7-2 and J usage is TRBJ2-5; 9 nucleotides agree with TRBD2. CDR1 and CDR2 (germline): SGHTA, FQGNSA. J lost 5 bases, V lost 4 bases, and 14 bases had no gene match. This CDR3 is 17 amino acids long. The CDR3 here is CASSSTPPGGGEETQYF. In nucleotides, the CDR3 is TGTGCCAGCAGCTCGACCCCACCTGGCGGGGGGGAGGAGACCCAGTACTTC.

CDR3 region: CASSLYGGPSNEQFF. For the CDR3, the DNA is TGTGCCAGCAGTTTATACGGAGGGCCGAGCAATGAGCAGTTCTTC. The chain employs TRBV28 and TRBJ2-1; weak D call: TRBD2 (6 bases). Germline CDR1 and CDR2: MDHEN and SYDVKM. The length of the CDR3 is 15 residues. The V and J ends lost 1 base and 6 bases respectively, with 13 bases between them.

V is TRBV7-2 and J is TRBJ2-7; D may be TRBD2 (5 bases). The CDR3 covers 15 residues. The germline V gene encodes CDR1 SGHTA and CDR2 FQGNSA. Between the trimmed V and J ends, which lost 1 base and 0 bases, there was a span of 10 bases. DNA of the CDR3: TGTGCCAGCAGCTTAGGAGGCGGAGGCTCCTACGAGCAGTACTTC. Translation gives CASSLGGGGSYEQYF.

The rearrangement joins TRBV11-3 to TRBJ2-2; TRBD2 matches at 10 bases. The V gene end was trimmed by 2 bases and the J gene end by 5 bases; junction bases not matched to a gene: 5. The CDR3 spans 16 residues. CDR1 and CDR2 (germline): SGHNT, YENEEA. The chain's CDR3 is CASSLFSGRETGELFF. DNA for the CDR3: TGTGCCAGCAGCTTATTCAGCGGGAGGGAAACCGGGGAGCTGTTTTTT. The full variable domain, with the rest looked up from reference TRBV11-3 and TRBJ2-2, is EAGVVQSPRYKIIEKKQPVAFWCNPISGHNTLYWYLQNLGQGPELLIRYENEEAVDDSQLPKDRFSAERLKGVDSTLKIQPAELGDSAVYLCASSLFSGRETGELFFGEGSRLTVL.